The entry that follows covers one TCR beta chain sequence. TCRdb independently ran MiXCR on the reads; one entry per CDR3 protein. This table holds hundreds of thousands of distinct CDR3 sequences, 20% to 30% found once. This CDR3 region has 15 residues. The V segment lost 5 bases and the J segment 5 bases; nucleotides outside the gene matches: 8. Germline CDR1 is PRHDT and CDR2 is FYEKMQ (reference sequence). These data originate in a study of T cell repertoires in cytomegalovirus infection. The sequencing sample was made of CD8+ T cells from PBMCs. The J gene is TRBJ2-2, the V gene TRBV13, with 7 bases identical to TRBD1. This TCR was sampled from a human donor in good health (CMV status not recorded). Some clones in this sample may be carry-over from other donors' samples. CDR3 in DNA: TGTGCCAGCAGCCTATCCGGGACAGTAACCGGGGAGCTGTTTTTT. Its translation is CASSLSGTVTGELFF.